This T cell receptor (beta chain) was recorded in a study of blood T cell repertoires in COVID-19. Overall study context: The samples span acute and convalescent COVID-19 from the United States, Italy and Spain. Nucleic acid was either cDNA or gDNA, and it came from T cells, B-cell-depleted T cells, or PBMCs.

CDR1 and CDR2 (germline): LNHDA, SQIVND (reference sequence). The CDR3 is 14 amino acids. The V end lost 9 bases, the J end lost 1 base, and 15 bases lay between the germline ends. Original processing notes: It was from reference gene primer amplification that nucleated cell counts were estimated. Assay: immunoSEQ multiplex PCR; the TCRdb copy retains only in-frame clones and omits some. V and J calls and clone size are as listed in that table; D and trimming were resolved from the DNA. The sample holds around 170,000 clones, around 90% seen once. This TCR was sampled from a woman between 18 and 29 years old who had recovered from COVID-19. This chain uses TRBV19 with TRBJ1-2; tentatively, D is TRBD1 (5 bases). The sample was PBMCs or T cells enriched from blood (not recorded which). This chain's CDR3 is CASKYTGDNYGYTF. CDR3 bases: TGTGCCAGCAAATACACAGGAGATAACTATGGCTACACCTTC.